One sample yielded the 17 T cell receptor beta chains listed below, sequenced in a study of human T cells and chemical hapten exposure. TCRdb re-derived calls from the RACE reads in MiXCR, one entry per CDR3 protein. Of roughly 60,000 distinct CDR3 sequences in the sample, about 7% were seen once. The time point was: pre-sensitization, week 0. Sample treatment: therapeutic diphenylcyclopropenone sensitization with weekly scalp DPC. Material: whole blood, obtained in connection with sensitization to the hapten diphenylcyclopropenone (DPC). These receptors all stem from a woman younger than 45 with alopecia areata. Some clones in this sample may be carry-over from other donors' samples.

In this sample, this clonotype turned up many times. CDR3 residues: CASSLGTEIYEQYF. The CDR3 DNA sequence: TGTGCCAGCAGTTTAGGGACAGAAATTTACGAGCAGTACTTC. The rearrangement uses TRBV28 and TRBJ2-7, with 7 bases aligning to TRBD1. The ends lost 2 bases at V and 4 bases at J; junction bases unmatched: 5. CDR1 is MDHEN, CDR2 SYDVKM, per germline. This CDR3 contains 14 residues.

This clonotype was seen repeatedly, ten times or more. V gene TRBV20-1 combines with J gene TRBJ2-3; TRBD2 matches 15 bases. CDR1 is DFQATT, CDR2 SNEGSKA, per germline (reference sequence). With 3 bases clipped from V and 4 bases from J, the junction kept 14 bases outside the gene matches. The CDR3 covers 19 residues. The CDR3 region is CSASYTGLAGGPRSDTQYF. The CDR3, as DNA: TGCAGTGCTAGTTATACCGGACTAGCGGGGGGGCCTAGGTCAGATACGCAGTATTTT.

This clonotype was counted at least ten times. V is TRBV6-1 and J is TRBJ2-7; possible D gene TRBD1, 6 bases. V lost 4 bases, J lost 0 bases, and 13 bases lay in between. The germline V gene has CDR1 MNHNS and CDR2 SASEGT. CDR3 length equals 15 residues. The CDR3 DNA is TGTGCCAGCAGTGGCTGGCAGGGGACCTCCTACGAGCAGTACTTC. It encodes CASSGWQGTSYEQYF.

This clonotype came up many times. This sequence joins TRBV9 and TRBJ2-5; 11 bases fit TRBD2. This CDR3 comprises 16 residues. Germline loops: CDR1 SGDLS, CDR2 YYNGEE. V lost 0 bases, J lost 4 bases, and 5 bases stayed unmatched. CDR3 residues: CASSVGSGGAGETQYF. The CDR3 nucleotides are TGTGCCAGCAGCGTAGGTAGCGGGGGGGCCGGAGAGACCCAGTACTTC.

In the case of this clonotype: A single base separates this from a much larger clone, so it may be a read error. The gene calls are TRBV10-3 and TRBJ1-1; 11 nucleotides line up with TRBD1. This CDR3 has 15 residues. V shed 6 bases, J shed 4 bases, and the junction held 7 bases outside the gene matches. Germline CDR1 ENHRY, CDR2 SYGVKD. The CDR3 DNA reads TGTGCCATCAGGAGGGACAGGGGGAGGGCCACTGAAGCTTTCTTT. Translation: CAIRRDRGRATEAFF.

Notes on this clonotype: A much larger clonotype is one base distant, so this may be a read error. The V call is TRBV12-5, the J call TRBJ1-5, with a tentative D call TRBD1 (6 bases). This CDR3 has 14 amino acids. V gave up 2 bases and J gave up 9 bases, with 14 bases separating them. Germline CDR1 reads LGHNT; CDR2 reads FRNRAP. In DNA, the CDR3 is TGTGCTAGTGGTTTGTGGTTAACAGGGCTGCCCCAGCATTTT. Protein: CASGLWLTGLPQHF.

The table lists this clonotype with a few counts. This chain joins TRBV7-9 and TRBJ1-1; a weak D match, TRBD1 (5 bases). Germline CDR1 is SEHNR and CDR2 is FQNEAQ (reference sequence). V lost 3 bases and J lost 5, with 16 bases in between. This CDR3 region has 15 residues. CDR3 in DNA: TGTGCCAGCAGCTTTGTCTCGGGGCGGGGGACTGAAGCTTTCTTT. Its translation is CASSFVSGRGTEAFF.

The chain carries TRBV5-1 and TRBJ1-6, with 10 positions matching TRBD1. Trimming removed 1 base from V and 6 bases from J; junction bases left unmatched: 7. Germline-derived CDR1 and CDR2 are SGHRS and YFSETQ. This CDR3 has 17 amino acids. The CDR3, as DNA: TGCGCCAGCAGCTTGATGACAGGGGGCGCAGGTAATTCACCCCTCCACTTT. Translation: CASSLMTGGAGNSPLHF.

The CDR3 DNA reads TGTGCCAGAGCGGGGGGGCCCGGCGGGGAGCTGTTTTTT. Amino acids: CARAGGPGGELFF. The chain recombines TRBV30 with TRBJ2-2, with 10 bases fitting TRBD2. Germline trimming cut 8 bases from V and 7 bases from J; bases unmatched to any gene: 7. Looked up from germline, CDR1 is GTSNPN and CDR2 is SVGIG (reference sequence). This CDR3 has 13 amino acids.

V and J are TRBV7-6 and TRBJ2-6; 7 bases match TRBD1. The CDR3 totals 15 residues. Germline assignment: CDR1 SGHVS and CDR2 FNYEAQ. The V and J ends lost 7 bases and 2 bases, in that order; junction bases with no gene match: 5. CDR3 in amino acids: CASTKDRAGANVLTF. The CDR3, as DNA: TGTGCCAGCACGAAAGACAGGGCTGGGGCCAACGTCCTGACTTTC.

This clonotype was picked up many times. The rearrangement uses TRBV10-3 and TRBJ2-7; 16 positions agree with TRBD2. V dropped 11 bases and J dropped 5; count of bases not matched to a gene: 15. The V gene's germline CDR1 is ENHRY and CDR2 SYGVKD. The CDR3 is 17 residues long. DNA for the CDR3: TGTGCCGTCACCGGGACTAGCGGGGGGGCCGTGGTCCACGAGCAGTACTTC. This codes for CAVTGTSGGAVVHEQYF.

This clonotype occurred many times. The V and J genes are TRBV5-6 and TRBJ2-1, with D possibly TRBD2 on 6 matching bases. The germline V and J ends were trimmed by 4 bases and 9 bases, with 11 bases remaining between them. The CDR3 runs to 12 residues. CDR1 is SGHDT, CDR2 YYEEEE, per germline. The CDR3 here is CASSGGKGEQFF. The CDR3 bases are TGTGCCAGCAGCGGAGGGAAGGGTGAGCAGTTCTTC.

This clonotype was picked up a small number of times. V gene TRBV12-3 or TRBV12-4 combines with J gene TRBJ2-1; 8 bases line up with TRBD2. The junction had 11 bases not matched to a gene; V was cut back by 3 bases and J by 7 bases. This CDR3 spans 16 amino acids. Written as DNA, the CDR3 is TGTGCCAGCAGTTTTTTGTCGCGGGGGGCCCTGAATGAGCAGTTCTTC. Encoded protein: CASSFLSRGALNEQFF.

The chain carries TRBV20-1 and TRBJ1-5; D is ambiguous. V was clipped by 0 bases and J by 3 bases, with 15 bases between them. The CDR3 runs 16 residues. The germline V gene has CDR1 DFQATT and CDR2 SNEGSKA (reference sequence). The CDR3 coding sequence is TGCAGTGCTAGAGATAGCCTCAAGGACCCCAATCAGCCCCAGCATTTT. It encodes CSARDSLKDPNQPQHF.

This clonotype was counted many times. J is TRBJ1-2 and V is TRBV12-3 or TRBV12-4, with no clear D. The CDR3 runs to 14 residues. V lost 7 bases and J 0 bases, leaving 12 bases between the germline ends. This CDR3 reads CASKLDGSNYGYTF. CDR3 DNA sequence: TGTGCCAGCAAACTGGACGGATCTAACTATGGCTACACCTTC.

In regard to this clonotype: A much larger clone differs from this one at a single base, so this may be a read error. The chain couples TRBV3-1 to TRBJ1-2, with 7 bases lining up with TRBD1. Germline V CDR1 and CDR2: LGHDT, YNNKEL (reference sequence). This CDR3 contains 17 residues. Trimming cost V 0 bases and J 2 bases; bases outside gene matches: 9. The CDR3 region has the DNA TGTGCCAGCAGCCAAGATTTGAGACAGGGCGTAAACTATGGCTACACCTTC. It specifies CASSQDLRQGVNYGYTF.

There are many counts of this clonotype. The chain links TRBV6-4 to TRBJ2-3; 11 bases align to TRBD1. With 6 bases clipped from V and 1 base from J, the junction kept 3 bases outside the gene matches. CDR1 MRHNA and CDR2 SNTAGT come from the germline V gene. The CDR3 is made up of 15 amino acids. CDR3 amino acids: CASSRTGGGTDTQYF. In nucleotides, the CDR3 is TGTGCCAGCAGCCGGACAGGGGGCGGCACAGATACGCAGTATTTT.